These T cell receptor beta chains were read from a single sample in a study of blood T cell repertoires in COVID-19. The protocol was immunoSEQ multiplex PCR, while the TCRdb copy is restricted to in-frame clones and leaves out a portion. This table holds some 190,000 clones, approximately 80% found once. Sequences were obtained from PBMCs or T cells enriched from blood (not recorded which). All receptors come from a man between 60 and 75 years old who had been exposed to COVID-19. The CDR3 runs from the conserved cysteine through the conserved F or W. Fields, in order: J gene, clone size, D gene, V gene, CDR3 DNA, CDR3 protein. A D gene is named only where the DNA matches it firmly. Where a row states a size, it is once, few, many or the class of an expanded clone; other rows omit it.

j_gene: TRBJ1-5
abundance: -
d_gene: TRBD1
v_gene: TRBV5-8
CDR3nt: TGTGCCAGCAGCCCCTTAGGGGGCACAGGAAGGTCTCAGCCCCAGCATTTT
CDR3aa: CASSPLGGTGRSQPQHF

j_gene: TRBJ2-1
abundance: -
d_gene: -
v_gene: TRBV5-6
CDR3nt: TGTGCCAGCAGCTTGCGAGGAAGCTCCTACAATGAGCAGTTCTTC
CDR3aa: CASSLRGSSYNEQFF

j_gene: TRBJ1-2
abundance: -
d_gene: -
v_gene: TRBV7-3
CDR3nt: TGTGCCAGCAGCCCCTTGGGGGGGGGTACCCCTCCCAACTATGGCTACACCTTC
CDR3aa: CASSPLGGGTPPNYGYTF

j_gene: TRBJ1-2
abundance: -
d_gene: -
v_gene: TRBV5-1
CDR3nt: TGCGCCAGCAGCTTTCGGACCGGGGGGAACTATGGCTACACCTTC
CDR3aa: CASSFRTGGNYGYTF

j_gene: TRBJ2-1
abundance: once
d_gene: -
v_gene: TRBV7-9
CDR3nt: TGTGCCAGCAGCATCGGGAGTGGAGAGCAGTTCTTC
CDR3aa: CASSIGSGEQFF

j_gene: TRBJ1-1
abundance: -
d_gene: -
v_gene: TRBV9
CDR3nt: TGTGCCAGCAGCGTAGAAGGGGTAGGGGAAGCTTTCTTT
CDR3aa: CASSVEGVGEAFF

j_gene: TRBJ1-6
abundance: -
d_gene: -
v_gene: TRBV10-3
CDR3nt: TGTGCCATCAGTGATTCGGGGAGAGATTCACCCCTCCACTTT
CDR3aa: CAISDSGRDSPLHF

j_gene: TRBJ2-7
abundance: -
d_gene: TRBD2
v_gene: TRBV27
CDR3nt: TGTGCCAGCAGAAATACCGGGACTAGCGGCTACGAGCAGTACTTC
CDR3aa: CASRNTGTSGYEQYF

j_gene: TRBJ1-4
abundance: -
d_gene: TRBD1
v_gene: TRBV13
CDR3nt: TGTGCCAGCAGCTTAAGGGGACAGGGCTCGGAGAAACTGTTTTTT
CDR3aa: CASSLRGQGSEKLFF

j_gene: TRBJ1-1
abundance: -
d_gene: -
v_gene: TRBV24-1
CDR3nt: TGTGCCACCAGTGACCATCAGGGGAGAGGAGAAGCTTTCTTT
CDR3aa: CATSDHQGRGEAFF

j_gene: TRBJ2-4
abundance: -
d_gene: -
v_gene: TRBV7-9
CDR3nt: TGTGCCAGCAGCCCCTCCGGGAGACAGCTAGCCAAAAACATTCAGTACTTC
CDR3aa: CASSPSGRQLAKNIQYF

j_gene: TRBJ2-3
abundance: -
d_gene: TRBD2
v_gene: TRBV2
CDR3nt: TGTGCCAGCAGTAAGAGAGGGAAACTAGCGGGAGGCACAGATACGCAGTATTTT
CDR3aa: CASSKRGKLAGGTDTQYF

j_gene: TRBJ1-1
abundance: -
d_gene: TRBD1
v_gene: TRBV27
CDR3nt: TGTGCCAGCAGTCCTCGTACAGGGGGCCCGAACACTGAAGCTTTCTTT
CDR3aa: CASSPRTGGPNTEAFF

j_gene: TRBJ1-5
abundance: -
d_gene: TRBD1
v_gene: TRBV9
CDR3nt: TGTGCCAGCAGCGTAGCTGGACAGGGAGGTCAGCCCCAGCATTTT
CDR3aa: CASSVAGQGGQPQHF

j_gene: TRBJ2-5
abundance: many
d_gene: -
v_gene: TRBV6-5
CDR3nt: TGTGCCAGCAGTTACTCAGACGGGGTCGGGGAGACCCAGTACTTC
CDR3aa: CASSYSDGVGETQYF

j_gene: TRBJ2-2
abundance: -
d_gene: -
v_gene: TRBV30
CDR3nt: TGTGCCTGGAAAGGCTCCGGGGCCGGGGAGCTGTTTTTT
CDR3aa: CAWKGSGAGELFF

j_gene: TRBJ1-1
abundance: -
d_gene: -
v_gene: TRBV6-4
CDR3nt: TGTGCCAGCATAAGATCGGGCCGGGGCACTGAAGCTTTCTTT
CDR3aa: CASIRSGRGTEAFF

j_gene: TRBJ2-3
abundance: once
d_gene: TRBD1
v_gene: TRBV5-1
CDR3nt: TGCGCCAGCAGCTTGGAGCAAGGGACAGCTGGTACGCAGTATTTT
CDR3aa: CASSLEQGTAGTQYF

j_gene: TRBJ2-2
abundance: -
d_gene: TRBD1
v_gene: TRBV19
CDR3nt: TGTGCCAGTAGAGAGACAGGGGGGAAGTACACCGGGGAGCTGTTTTTT
CDR3aa: CASRETGGKYTGELFF

j_gene: TRBJ2-1
abundance: -
d_gene: -
v_gene: TRBV11-2
CDR3nt: TGTGCCAGCAGCTTATTAGGCGGAGCGGGCTACAATGAGCAGTTCTTC
CDR3aa: CASSLLGGAGYNEQFF

j_gene: TRBJ2-1
abundance: -
d_gene: -
v_gene: TRBV11-2
CDR3nt: TGTGCCAGCAGCCACGCGGTAGATGAGCAGTTCTTC
CDR3aa: CASSHAVDEQFF

j_gene: TRBJ2-4
abundance: -
d_gene: TRBD1
v_gene: TRBV6-1
CDR3nt: TGTGCCAGCAGTGACCGGACAGGGAACATTCAGTACTTC
CDR3aa: CASSDRTGNIQYF

j_gene: TRBJ1-5
abundance: -
d_gene: -
v_gene: TRBV6-5
CDR3nt: TGTGCCAGCACAGAGAGGTTTAGCAATCAGCCCCAGCATTTT
CDR3aa: CASTERFSNQPQHF

j_gene: TRBJ1-2
abundance: -
d_gene: -
v_gene: TRBV20-1
CDR3nt: TGCAGTGCTAGTGCGGGGAGTCGCTGGGGCTACACCTTC
CDR3aa: CSASAGSRWGYTF

j_gene: TRBJ2-5
abundance: -
d_gene: -
v_gene: TRBV7-8
CDR3nt: TGTGCCAGCAGCTCCCGAGTGGGCGTCAAAGAGACCCAGTACTTC
CDR3aa: CASSSRVGVKETQYF

j_gene: TRBJ1-6
abundance: -
d_gene: -
v_gene: TRBV5-6
CDR3nt: TGTGCCAGCAGCTTGGGGTGGGAGAATTCACCCCTCCACTTT
CDR3aa: CASSLGWENSPLHF

j_gene: TRBJ1-4
abundance: -
d_gene: TRBD1
v_gene: TRBV30
CDR3nt: TGTGCCTGGAGTCTGGGACAGAACTTTAATGAAAAACTGTTTTTT
CDR3aa: CAWSLGQNFNEKLFF

j_gene: TRBJ2-7
abundance: once
d_gene: TRBD2
v_gene: TRBV27
CDR3nt: TGTGCCAGCAGCGGACTAGCGGGAGATTATGGCTCCTACGAGCAGTACTTC
CDR3aa: CASSGLAGDYGSYEQYF

j_gene: TRBJ1-5
abundance: -
d_gene: TRBD1
v_gene: TRBV12-5
CDR3nt: TGTGCTAGTGGTCCTTCAGGGGGTTTGGAGCCCCAGCATTTT
CDR3aa: CASGPSGGLEPQHF

j_gene: TRBJ2-1
abundance: -
d_gene: -
v_gene: TRBV20-1
CDR3nt: TGCAGTACCGACTGGGGCGATGAGCAGTTCTTC
CDR3aa: CSTDWGDEQFF

j_gene: TRBJ1-2
abundance: -
d_gene: TRBD1
v_gene: TRBV29-1
CDR3nt: TGCAGCGTCGACAGGGCTCGAACCAACTATGGCTACACCTTC
CDR3aa: CSVDRARTNYGYTF

j_gene: TRBJ1-4
abundance: -
d_gene: -
v_gene: TRBV5-1
CDR3nt: TGCGCCAGCCGCGGGGCGCTCGGAGAAAAACTGTTTTTT
CDR3aa: CASRGALGEKLFF

j_gene: TRBJ2-7
abundance: -
d_gene: TRBD1
v_gene: TRBV6-5
CDR3nt: TGTGCCAGCAGACTTCGACAGGGCTTAACGGGGCAGTACTTC
CDR3aa: CASRLRQGLTGQYF

j_gene: TRBJ2-1
abundance: -
d_gene: -
v_gene: TRBV24-1
CDR3nt: TGTGCCACCAGGGCGGGCTCCTACAATGAGCAGTTCTTC
CDR3aa: CATRAGSYNEQFF

j_gene: TRBJ1-1
abundance: -
d_gene: TRBD1
v_gene: TRBV24-1
CDR3nt: TGTGCCACCAGGAAAACAGGGGATAGCACTGAAGCTTTCTTT
CDR3aa: CATRKTGDSTEAFF

j_gene: TRBJ1-2
abundance: -
d_gene: TRBD1
v_gene: TRBV29-1
CDR3nt: TGCAGCGTCGAGACAGGGGGTAACTATGGCTACACCTTC
CDR3aa: CSVETGGNYGYTF

j_gene: TRBJ2-1
abundance: -
d_gene: -
v_gene: TRBV24-1
CDR3nt: TGTGCCACCAGTGATTTGGCTAGCGCCTACAATGAGCAGTTCTTC
CDR3aa: CATSDLASAYNEQFF

j_gene: TRBJ2-7
abundance: -
d_gene: TRBD2
v_gene: TRBV5-1
CDR3nt: TGCGCCAGCAGCGCCGTCGGCGGGAGTTCGTACGAGCAGTACTTC
CDR3aa: CASSAVGGSSYEQYF

j_gene: TRBJ1-1
abundance: many
d_gene: TRBD1
v_gene: TRBV30
CDR3nt: TGTGCCTGGAGTGGTGAGGGACAGGGGTTGTTGAGAGCTTTCTTT
CDR3aa: CAWSGEGQGLLRAFF

j_gene: TRBJ1-2
abundance: -
d_gene: TRBD1
v_gene: TRBV29-1
CDR3nt: TGCAGCGCAAGCATCGACAGGGGGTATGGCTACACCTTC
CDR3aa: CSASIDRGYGYTF

j_gene: TRBJ2-2
abundance: -
d_gene: -
v_gene: TRBV19
CDR3nt: TGTGCCAGTAGTATTAGTACTCCGAACACCGGGGAGCTGTTTTTT
CDR3aa: CASSISTPNTGELFF

j_gene: TRBJ2-7
abundance: -
d_gene: TRBD2
v_gene: TRBV10-3
CDR3nt: TGTGCCATCAGTGACCCAGGACTAGGAAGAGGCGAGCAGTACTTC
CDR3aa: CAISDPGLGRGEQYF

j_gene: TRBJ2-5
abundance: few
d_gene: -
v_gene: TRBV7-8
CDR3nt: TGTGCCAGCAGCTTCAGGATTGAGGGGACCCAGTACTTC
CDR3aa: CASSFRIEGTQYF

j_gene: TRBJ1-2
abundance: few
d_gene: -
v_gene: TRBV5-6
CDR3nt: TGTGCCAGCAGCTTGTGGGGGACAATAATATTATCGAGGGGCTACACCTTC
CDR3aa: CASSLWGTIILSRGYTF

j_gene: TRBJ2-1
abundance: -
d_gene: -
v_gene: TRBV7-2
CDR3nt: TGTGCCAGCAGCGTAAGCCCCGCGGTTAATGAGCAGTTCTTC
CDR3aa: CASSVSPAVNEQFF